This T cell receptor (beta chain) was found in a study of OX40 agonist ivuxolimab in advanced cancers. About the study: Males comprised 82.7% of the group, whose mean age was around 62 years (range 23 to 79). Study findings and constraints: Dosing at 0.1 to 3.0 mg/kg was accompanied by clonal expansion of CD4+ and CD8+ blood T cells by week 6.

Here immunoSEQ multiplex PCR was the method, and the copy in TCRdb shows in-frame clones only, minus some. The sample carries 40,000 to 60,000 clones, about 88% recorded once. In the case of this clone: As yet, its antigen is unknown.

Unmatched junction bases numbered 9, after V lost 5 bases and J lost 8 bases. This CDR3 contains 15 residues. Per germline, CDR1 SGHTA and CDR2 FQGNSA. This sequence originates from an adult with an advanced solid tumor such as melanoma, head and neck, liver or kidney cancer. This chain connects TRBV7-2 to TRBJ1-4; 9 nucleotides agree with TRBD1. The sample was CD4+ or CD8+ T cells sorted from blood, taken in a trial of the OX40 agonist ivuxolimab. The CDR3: CASSQRTGENEKLFF. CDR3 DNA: TGTGCCAGCAGCCAGCGGACAGGGGAAAACGAAAAACTGTTTTTT.